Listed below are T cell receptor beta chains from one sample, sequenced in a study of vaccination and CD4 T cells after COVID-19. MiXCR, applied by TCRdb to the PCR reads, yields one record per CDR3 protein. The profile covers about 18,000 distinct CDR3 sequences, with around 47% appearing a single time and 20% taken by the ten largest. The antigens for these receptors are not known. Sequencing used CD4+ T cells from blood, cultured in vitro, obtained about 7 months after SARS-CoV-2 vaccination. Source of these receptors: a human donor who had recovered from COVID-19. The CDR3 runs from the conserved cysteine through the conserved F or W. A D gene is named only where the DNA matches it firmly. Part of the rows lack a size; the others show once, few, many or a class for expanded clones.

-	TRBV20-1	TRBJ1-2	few	TGCAGTGTAGGGAGATCGGGCACCTTC	CSVGRSGTF
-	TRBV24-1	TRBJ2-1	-	TGTGCCACCAGTGAAAGTCTGGCCTACAATGAGCAGTTCTTC	CATSESLAYNEQFF
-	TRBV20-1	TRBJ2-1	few	TGCAGTGCTAGGGGTAGCGGACCAAGCTCCTACAATGAGCAGTTCTTC	CSARGSGPSSYNEQFF
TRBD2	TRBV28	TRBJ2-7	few	TGTGCCAGCAGTTTACCATGGACTAGCGGGAGGAGCGAGCAGTACTTC	CASSLPWTSGRSEQYF
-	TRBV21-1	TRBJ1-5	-	TGTGCCAGCGCCAATACTCAGGGGGGATGCAATCAGCCCCAGCATTTT	CASANTQGGCNQPQHF
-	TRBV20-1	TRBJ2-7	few	TGCAGTGCTAGAGATGTCGTTAAGGCGTACGAGCAGTACTTC	CSARDVVKAYEQYF
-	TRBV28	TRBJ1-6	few	TGTGCCAGCAGTAAACCAGCAGGGCCCTATAATTCACCCCTCCACTTT	CASSKPAGPYNSPLHF
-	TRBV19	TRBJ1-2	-	TGTGCCAGTAGTCCGTGGACAGTGAGGGGCTATGGCTACACCTTC	CASSPWTVRGYGYTF
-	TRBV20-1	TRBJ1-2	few	TGCAGTGCTAGTCGCGGAGACAGTCTGGACTATGGCTACACCTTC	CSASRGDSLDYGYTF
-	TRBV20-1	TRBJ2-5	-	TGCAGTGCTAGGTTGTCAGCCTCTCCGGAGACCCAGTACTTC	CSARLSASPETQYF
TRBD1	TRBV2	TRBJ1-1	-	TGTGCCAGCAACAGGGGGCTGAACACTGAAGCTTTCTTT	CASNRGLNTEAFF
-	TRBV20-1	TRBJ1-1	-	TGCAGTGCAGCGCCGGGACACCGGCTGCTATTCTCCTTT	CSAAPGHRLLFSF
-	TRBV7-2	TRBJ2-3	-	TGTGCCAGCAGCTTCACAGGACCCCCAGATACGCAGTATTTT	CASSFTGPPDTQYF
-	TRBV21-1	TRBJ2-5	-	TGTGCCAGCAGCGGAGATGTCCGGGAGACCCAGTACTTC	CASSGDVRETQYF
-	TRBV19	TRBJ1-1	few	TGTGCCAGTAGCATCAGGGACTACTCTGAAGCTTTCTTT	CASSIRDYSEAFF
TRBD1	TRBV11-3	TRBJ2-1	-	TGTGCCAGCAGCTCAATATGGGACAGGGTCAATGAGCAGTTCTTC	CASSSIWDRVNEQFF
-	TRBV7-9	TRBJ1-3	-	TGTGCCAGCAGCTCACCAGGGGAATCTGGTGGAAACACCATATATTTT	CASSSPGESGGNTIYF
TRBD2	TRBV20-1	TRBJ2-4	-	TGCAGTGCTAGCCCTCCTCCGGGACTAGCGGGAGCTGAAAACATTCAGTACTTC	CSASPPPGLAGAENIQYF
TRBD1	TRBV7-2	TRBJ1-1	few	TGTGCCAGCAGCTTAACCCGGGACAGGGGTTGGCTAAACACTGAAGCTTTCTTT	CASSLTRDRGWLNTEAFF
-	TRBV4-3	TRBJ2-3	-	TGCGCCAGCAGCCAAGAGCAGAGCACAGATACGCAGTATTTT	CASSQEQSTDTQYF
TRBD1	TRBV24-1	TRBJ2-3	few	TGTGCCACCAGTGAGACTGGACAGGGGACAGATACGCAGTATTTT	CATSETGQGTDTQYF
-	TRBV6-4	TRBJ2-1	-	TGTGCCAGCAGTGACGAGCTAGGTGCCTACAATGAGCAGTTCTTC	CASSDELGAYNEQFF
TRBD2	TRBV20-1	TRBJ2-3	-	TGCAGTGCTAGTCCTAGCGGGGGCACAGATACGCAGTATTTT	CSASPSGGTDTQYF
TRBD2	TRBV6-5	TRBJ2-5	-	TGTGCCAGCAGTTCAGCGGGAGGGGGGGAGACCCAGTACTTC	CASSSAGGGETQYF
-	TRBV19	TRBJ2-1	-	TGTGCCAGTAGTATCATTGCGGCAAATCTCTACAATGAGCAGTTCTTC	CASSIIAANLYNEQFF
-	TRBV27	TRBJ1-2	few	TGTGCCAGCAGTCGGGGAGGAGACCCGAACAGGAACTATGGCTACACCTTC	CASSRGGDPNRNYGYTF
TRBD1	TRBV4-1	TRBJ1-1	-	TGCGCCAGCAGCCGCCCTGGACAGGGCACTGAAGCTTTCTTT	CASSRPGQGTEAFF
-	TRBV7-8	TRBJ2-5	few	TGTGCCAGCAGGCGGCGGGGCAGGGGTTGGGGAGAGACCCAGTACTTC	CASRRRGRGWGETQYF
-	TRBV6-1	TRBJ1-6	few	TGTGCCAGCAGTGGGCGCTCCTATAATTCACCCCTCCACTTT	CASSGRSYNSPLHF
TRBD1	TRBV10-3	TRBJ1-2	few	TGTGCCATCAGTAGCCGGCCGGGGACAGGGGGTTCTAACTATGGCTACACCTTC	CAISSRPGTGGSNYGYTF
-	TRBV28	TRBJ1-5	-	TGTGCCAGCAGTTCCTTTGGGACAAGGAATCAGCCCCAGCATTTT	CASSSFGTRNQPQHF
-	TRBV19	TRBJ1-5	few	TGTGCCAGTAGCATCCCCTCGTCTTCTAGCAATCAGCCCCAGCATTTT	CASSIPSSSSNQPQHF